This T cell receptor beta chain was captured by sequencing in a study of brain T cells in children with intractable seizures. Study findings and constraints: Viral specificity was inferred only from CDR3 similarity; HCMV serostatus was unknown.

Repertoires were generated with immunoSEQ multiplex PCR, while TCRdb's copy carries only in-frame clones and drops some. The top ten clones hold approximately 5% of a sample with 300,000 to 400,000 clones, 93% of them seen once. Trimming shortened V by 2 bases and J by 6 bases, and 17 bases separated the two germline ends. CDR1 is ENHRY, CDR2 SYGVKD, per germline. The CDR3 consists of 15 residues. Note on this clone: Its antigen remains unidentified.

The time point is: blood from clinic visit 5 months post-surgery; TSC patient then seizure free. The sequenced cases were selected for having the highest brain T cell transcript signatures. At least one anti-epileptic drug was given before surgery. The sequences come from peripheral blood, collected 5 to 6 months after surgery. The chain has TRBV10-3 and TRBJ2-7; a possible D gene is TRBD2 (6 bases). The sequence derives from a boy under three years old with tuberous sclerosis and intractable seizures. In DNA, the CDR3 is TGTGCCATCAGTGAGCGTACCGGGAGAACAGTCGAGCAGTACTTC. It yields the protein CAISERTGRTVEQYF.